This T cell receptor beta chain was retrieved from a study of shared clonotypes between healthy human individuals. The ends were cut back, 7 bases at V and 3 bases at J, with 19 bases in the middle. This CDR3 spans 15 amino acids. Per the germline V gene, CDR1 is MNHEY and CDR2 is SVGAGI. Profiled with immunoSEQ multiplex PCR; TCRdb holds only in-frame clones, not every one. The sample holds roughly 1,000,000 clones, approximately 80% seen once. The genes are TRBV6-5 and TRBJ2-7; TRBD1 or TRBD2 may be the D gene (5 bases each). The clonotype originates from a man between 18 and 29 years old in good health. Some clones in this sample may be carry-over from other donors' samples. Sequencing used memory CD4+ T cells from PBMCs. Subset given: CD45RA-negative fraction. CDR3 coding DNA: TGTGCCAGCACCCAAACCGGGGCAGAGAACTACGAGCAGTACTTC. It codes for CASTQTGAENYEQYF.